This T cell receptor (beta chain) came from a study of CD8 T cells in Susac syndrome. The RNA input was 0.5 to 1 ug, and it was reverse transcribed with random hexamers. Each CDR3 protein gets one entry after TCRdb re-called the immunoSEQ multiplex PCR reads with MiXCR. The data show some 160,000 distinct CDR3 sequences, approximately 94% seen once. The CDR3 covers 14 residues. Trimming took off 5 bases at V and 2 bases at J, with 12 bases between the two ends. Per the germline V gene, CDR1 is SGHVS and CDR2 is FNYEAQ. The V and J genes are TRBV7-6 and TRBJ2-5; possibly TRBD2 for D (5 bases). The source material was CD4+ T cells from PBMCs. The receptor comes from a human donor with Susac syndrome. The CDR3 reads CASSRRTLQETQYF. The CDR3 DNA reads TGTGCCAGCAGCCGCCGGACTCTTCAAGAGACCCAGTACTTC.